The source of this TCR beta chain is a study of blood T cell repertoires in COVID-19. Per the authors' pipeline: The authors estimated nucleated cell counts from reference gene primer amplification. The data were produced by immunoSEQ multiplex PCR, yet TCRdb's version contains in-frame clones alone and is incomplete. V, J and clone size reflect that table, while D and trimming were determined from the DNA. The sample includes 300,000 or so clones, roughly 88% seen only once; the top ten take around 1.5%. CDR3 size: 11 residues. V was cut by 10 bases and J by 5 bases, with 11 bases left in between. Germline V CDR1 and CDR2: MNHEY, SVGAGI.

This chain connects TRBV6-5 to TRBJ1-2; D is possibly TRBD1 (6 bases). This clonotype originated in a woman aged 45 to 65 with acute or convalescent COVID-19. The sample comprised peripheral blood. The CDR3 sequence is CATQGWYGYTF. CDR3 bases: TGTGCCACCCAGGGGTGGTATGGCTACACCTTC.